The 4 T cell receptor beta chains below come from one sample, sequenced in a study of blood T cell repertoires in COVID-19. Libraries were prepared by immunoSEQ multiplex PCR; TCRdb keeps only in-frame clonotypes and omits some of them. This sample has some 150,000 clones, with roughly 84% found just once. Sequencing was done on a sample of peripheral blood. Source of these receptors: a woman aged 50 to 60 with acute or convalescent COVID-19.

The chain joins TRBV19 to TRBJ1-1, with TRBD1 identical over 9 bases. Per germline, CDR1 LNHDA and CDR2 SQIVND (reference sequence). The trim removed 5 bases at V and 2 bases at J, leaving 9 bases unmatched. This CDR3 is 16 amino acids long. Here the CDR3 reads CASSVKQGARNTEAFF. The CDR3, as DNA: TGTGCCAGTAGTGTAAAACAGGGGGCGCGAAACACTGAAGCTTTCTTT.

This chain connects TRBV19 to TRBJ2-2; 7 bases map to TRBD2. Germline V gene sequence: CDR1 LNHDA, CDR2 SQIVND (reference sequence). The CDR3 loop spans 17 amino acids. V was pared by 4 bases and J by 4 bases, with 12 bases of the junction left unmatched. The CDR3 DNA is TGTGCCAGTAGTAGGGCCGTTGGCGGGAGCGCCACCGGGGAGCTGTTTTTT. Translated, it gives CASSRAVGGSATGELFF.

CDR3 in amino acids: CASSLGAGSYEKLFF. CDR3 nucleotide sequence: TGCGCCAGCAGCTTGGGGGCAGGTTCCTATGAAAAACTGTTTTTT. The V call is TRBV5-1, the J call TRBJ1-4; no firm D call. CDR1 SGHRS and CDR2 YFSETQ come from the germline V gene. The ends were cut back, 0 bases at V and 6 bases at J, with 12 bases in the middle. There are 15 residues in the CDR3.

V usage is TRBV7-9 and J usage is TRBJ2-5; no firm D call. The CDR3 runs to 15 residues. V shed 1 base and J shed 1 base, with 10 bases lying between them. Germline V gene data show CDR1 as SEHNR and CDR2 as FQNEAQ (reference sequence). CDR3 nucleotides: TGTGCCAGCAGCTTAGGTTCCCCAGGCCAAGAGACCCAGTACTTC. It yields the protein CASSLGSPGQETQYF.